These 9 T cell receptor beta chains were sequenced from one sample in a study of T cell repertoires in cytomegalovirus infection. Which antigens these TCRs recognize remains unknown. TCRdb re-called the reads with MiXCR, one entry per CDR3 protein. The profile shows tens of thousands of distinct CDR3 sequences, 45% to 55% of them singletons. The source material was CD8+ T cells from cultured PBMCs, sampled from culture after CMV antigen stimulation. The receptors were sampled from a human donor in good health (CMV status not recorded). Some clones in this sample may be carry-over from other donors' samples.

A single count supports this clonotype. The V gene is TRBV20-1, the J gene TRBJ1-2, with D tentatively TRBD1 (6 bases). The V end was cut by 3 bases, the J end by 1 base, with 12 bases between. Germline CDR1 DFQATT, CDR2 SNEGSKA (reference sequence). The CDR3 is made up of 14 amino acids. This chain's CDR3 is CSARRQGSNYGYTF. The CDR3 bases are TGCAGTGCTAGGCGGCAGGGGAGTAACTATGGCTACACCTTC.

V usage is TRBV7-9 and J usage is TRBJ2-1; 7 bases are a match to TRBD1. The ends lost 6 bases at V and 8 bases at J; junction bases unmatched: 4. The CDR3 has 12 residues. From germline, CDR1 is SEHNR and CDR2 FQNEAQ (reference sequence). The CDR3 sequence is CASSRQGDEQFF. The CDR3 coding sequence is TGTGCCAGCAGTCGACAGGGTGATGAGCAGTTCTTC. Variable domain in full (rest from reference TRBV7-9 and TRBJ2-1): DTGVSQNPRHKITKRGQNVTFRCDPISEHNRLYWYRQTLGQGPEFLTYFQNEAQLEKSRLLSDRFSAERPKGSFSTLEIQRTEQGDSAMYLCASSRQGDEQFFGPGTRLTVL.

The CDR3, as DNA: TGTGCCAGCTATAACGCCGAGGGGGCCCAAGAGACCCAGTACTTC. Encoded protein: CASYNAEGAQETQYF. The rearrangement links TRBV2 to TRBJ2-5; 7 bases match TRBD1. The CDR3 covers 15 residues. Germline values: CDR1 SNHLY, CDR2 FYNNEI. The trim removed 8 bases at V and 1 base at J, leaving 10 bases unmatched.

This chain uses TRBV10-1 with TRBJ1-1; TRBD1 might be the D (6 bases). This CDR3 comprises 15 residues. Per the germline V gene, CDR1 is WNHNN and CDR2 is SYGVQD (reference sequence). Trimming removed 4 bases at V and 2 bases at J, with 14 bases between. The CDR3 region has the DNA TGCGCCAGCAGTGGAAGACAGGAGTTAAACACTGAAGCTTTCTTT. This codes for CASSGRQELNTEAFF.

V gene TRBV5-4 combines with J gene TRBJ2-7, with D perhaps TRBD2 (5 bases). The CDR3 sequence is 14 residues long. V was trimmed by 4 bases and J by 4 bases, leaving 15 bases between them. The germline CDR1 and CDR2 sequences are SGHNT and YYREEE (reference sequence). Here the CDR3 reads CASSPERRPYEQYF. The CDR3 nucleotides are TGTGCCAGCAGCCCCGAGCGGAGACCTTACGAGCAGTACTTC.

The J gene is TRBJ2-6, the V gene TRBV19, with 10 bases lining up with TRBD1. The V gene's germline CDR1 is LNHDA and CDR2 SQIVND (reference sequence). The CDR3 runs to 18 residues. J gave up 0 bases and V 1 base, and 3 bases lay outside the gene matches. CDR3 nucleotide sequence: TGTGCCAGTAGTATAGCGAGGACAGGGGGCTCTGGGGCCAACGTCCTGACTTTC. This encodes CASSIARTGGSGANVLTF.

This clonotype was seen only a few times. This rearrangement joins TRBV4-1 to TRBJ2-3; TRBD2 aligns across 13 bases. V gave up 1 base and J gave up 3 bases; unmatched junction bases: 7. Per the germline V gene, CDR1 is MGHRA and CDR2 is YSYEKL. The CDR3 has 18 residues. CDR3: CASSQVLQTSGRTDTQYF. The CDR3 DNA reads as TGCGCCAGCAGCCAAGTTCTTCAGACTAGCGGGAGGACAGATACGCAGTATTTT.

The rearrangement joins TRBV28 to TRBJ2-1; D unclear. The germline V and J ends were trimmed by 10 bases and 2 bases, with 12 bases remaining between them. CDR1 is MDHEN, CDR2 SYDVKM, per germline. The CDR3 is made up of 13 amino acids. The CDR3: CATFGGPYNEQFF. The CDR3 DNA reads TGTGCCACCTTCGGCGGACCCTACAATGAGCAGTTCTTC. Full variable domain (missing parts from reference TRBV28 and TRBJ2-1): DVKVTQSSRYLVKRTGEKVFLECVQDMDHENMFWYRQDPGLGLRLIYFSYDVKMKEKGDIPEGYSVSREKKERFSLILESASTNQTSMYLCATFGGPYNEQFFGPGTRLTVL.

The V and J genes are TRBV2 and TRBJ2-1; unclear D gene. In germline, CDR1 is SNHLY, CDR2 FYNNEI. This CDR3 is 13 amino acids long. The V end lost 1 base, the J end lost 9 bases, and 10 bases lay between the germline ends. The DNA for the CDR3 is TGTGCCAGCAGTGAAGTTCTGGGCGGTGAGCAGTTCTTC. Protein: CASSEVLGGEQFF.